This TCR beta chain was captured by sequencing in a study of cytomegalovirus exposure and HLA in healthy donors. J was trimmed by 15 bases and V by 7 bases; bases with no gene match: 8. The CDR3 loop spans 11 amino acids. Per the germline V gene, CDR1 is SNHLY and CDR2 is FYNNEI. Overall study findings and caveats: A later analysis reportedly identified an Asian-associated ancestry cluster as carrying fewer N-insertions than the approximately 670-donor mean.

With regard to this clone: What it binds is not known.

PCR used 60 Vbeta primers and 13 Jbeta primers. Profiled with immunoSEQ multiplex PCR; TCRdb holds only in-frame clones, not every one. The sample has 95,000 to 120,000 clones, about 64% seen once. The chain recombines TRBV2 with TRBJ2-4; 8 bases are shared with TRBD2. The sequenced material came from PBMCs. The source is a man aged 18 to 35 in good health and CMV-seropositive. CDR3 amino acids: CASTRGDILYF. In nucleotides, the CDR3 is TGTGCCAGCACGCGGGGGGATATCTTGTACTTC.